The clone carrying this T cell receptor (beta chain) was seen repeatedly, ten times or more. Its cognate antigen is unknown. Time point indicated: patch test 1, 2 weeks after DPC sensitization. The treatment here: therapeutic diphenylcyclopropenone sensitization with weekly scalp DPC. It was from unfractionated whole blood that total RNA was extracted. V lost 2 bases, J lost 2 bases, and 10 bases lay in between. Per germline, CDR1 DFQATT and CDR2 SNEGSKA (reference sequence). The CDR3 length is 15 residues. This sample was taken from a study of human T cells and chemical hapten exposure. Study context: Donors were sensitized with 2% DPC on the upper inner arm.

TCRdb ran MiXCR on the RACE reads and lists one entry per CDR3 protein. The sample has 35,000 or so distinct CDR3 sequences, 5% to 7% seen once. Study findings and constraints: More PT1 expanded TCRs went with higher patch test scores. Alopecia in the donors means their immune response may deviate from healthy people's.

The chain is built from TRBV20-1 and TRBJ1-6, with a tentative D call TRBD1 (5 bases). This TCR derives from a woman aged 25 to 39 with alopecia areata. Some clones in this sample may be carry-over from other donors' samples. Sequenced material: whole blood, taken in connection with sensitization to the hapten diphenylcyclopropenone (DPC). In nucleotides, the CDR3 is TGCAGTGCTAGATGGGGGGTAGCCTATAATTCACCCCTCCACTTT. This sequence encodes CSARWGVAYNSPLHF.